The 30 T cell receptor beta chains presented below share a single source sample, sequenced in a study of T cells after yellow fever vaccination. TCRdb analysed the 5' RACE reads with MiXCR anew, one entry per CDR3 protein. The table records 280,000 or so distinct CDR3 sequences, 8.7% of them present only once. The sample in question was CD4+ T cells sorted from PBMCs, obtained 5 days after the yellow fever booster vaccination. The source of these receptors is a man between 18 and 29 years old who received the YFV17D yellow fever vaccine.

This clonotype was observed a handful of times. This chain joins TRBV2 and TRBJ2-5; TRBD2 might be the D (5 bases). Germline V CDR1 and CDR2: SNHLY, FYNNEI. The CDR3 consists of 12 residues. Trimming took off 10 bases at V and 5 bases at J, with 14 bases between the two ends. CDR3: CATSPGEETQYF. CDR3 in DNA: TGTGCCACGTCGCCTGGGGAGGAGACCCAGTACTTC.

The gene calls are TRBV20-1 and TRBJ1-5, with a possible D match to TRBD1 (5 bases). The CDR3 sequence is 14 residues long. Looked up from germline, CDR1 is DFQATT and CDR2 is SNEGSKA (reference sequence). V was shortened by 4 bases and J by 2 bases, with 12 bases between the two germline ends. CDR3 coding DNA: TGCAGTGCTAACCCCCAGGGAGGCAATCAGCCCCAGCATTTT. Its translation is CSANPQGGNQPQHF.

This clonotype was seen a handful of times. The chain joins TRBV4-1 to TRBJ2-7; 7 nucleotides line up with TRBD1. V shed 4 bases, J shed 2 bases, and the junction held 5 bases outside the gene matches. The CDR3 consists of 14 residues. The germline CDR1 and CDR2 sequences are MGHRA and YSYEKL. Written as DNA, the CDR3 is TGCGCCAGCAGCCTACCGGACAGGACCTACGAGCAGTACTTC. This codes for CASSLPDRTYEQYF.

V is TRBV10-3 and J is TRBJ2-7, with D possibly TRBD2 on 5 matching bases. The CDR3 is 14 residues long. Per the germline V gene, CDR1 is ENHRY and CDR2 is SYGVKD. V was shortened by 4 bases and J by 2 bases, with 12 bases between the two germline ends. The CDR3 is CAISAGLMAYEQYV. The DNA for the CDR3 is TGTGCCATCAGTGCCGGACTGATGGCCTACGAGCAGTACGTC.

This clonotype was seen a few times. This rearrangement joins TRBV7-9 to TRBJ1-4; 7 bases fit TRBD1. V shed 6 bases and J 5 bases; nucleotides not matched to a gene: 6. Germline values: CDR1 SEHNR, CDR2 FQNEAQ (reference sequence). This CDR3 comprises 14 residues. In DNA form, the CDR3 reads TGTGCCAGCAGTTTTACGACAGGGAATGAAAAACTGTTTTTT. This gives the protein CASSFTTGNEKLFF.

This chain links TRBV9 with TRBJ1-5; D might be TRBD1 (5 bases). With 0 bases removed from V and 5 bases from J, the gap between germline ends came to 12 bases. Germline V lookup: CDR1 SGDLS, CDR2 YYNGEE. There are 15 residues in the CDR3. The DNA of the CDR3 is TGTGCCAGCAGCGTAGAAGGGGCGCGGTATCAGCCCCAGCATTTT. As protein: CASSVEGARYQPQHF.

This clonotype was detected a few times. In nucleotides, the CDR3 is TGTGCCAGCAGCTCGACAGGGACTGGAAACACCATATATTTT. This codes for CASSSTGTGNTIYF. The chain joins TRBV5-6 to TRBJ1-3; TRBD1 agrees at 7 bases. Per germline, CDR1 SGHDT and CDR2 YYEEEE. This CDR3 region has 14 residues. The junction had 2 bases not matched to a gene; V was cut back by 3 bases and J by 2 bases. Full variable domain (remainder filled in from reference TRBV5-6 and TRBJ1-3): DAGVTQSPTHLIKTRGQQVTLRCSPKSGHDTVSWYQQALGQGPQFIFQYYEEEERQRGNFPDRFSGHQFPNYSSELNVNALLLGDSALYLCASSSTGTGNTIYFGEGSWLTVV.

Ten or more counts support this clonotype. The chain combines TRBV7-7 with TRBJ2-3, with D possibly matching TRBD1 (5 bases). Trimming shortened V by 0 bases and J by 0 bases, and 7 bases separated the two germline ends. Germline-derived CDR1 and CDR2 are SSHAT and FNYEAQ (reference sequence). The CDR3 has 15 residues. CDR3 sequence reads: CASSLAPGSTDTQYF. The DNA for the CDR3 is TGTGCCAGCAGCTTAGCCCCAGGGAGCACAGATACGCAGTATTTT.

This clonotype was seen only a few times. This sequence joins TRBV12-3 or TRBV12-4 and TRBJ2-3; a possible D gene is TRBD2 (7 bases). The ends were cut back, 6 bases at V and 7 bases at J, with 14 bases in the middle. The CDR3 has 13 residues. CDR3 nucleotides: TGTGCCAGCAGCCGGGGGGCCGCATATACGCAGTATTTT. Encoded protein: CASSRGAAYTQYF.

This CDR3 reads CASRPAASTDTQYF. The CDR3 DNA is TGTGCCAGCAGACCCGCCGCTAGCACAGATACGCAGTATTTT. V and J are TRBV6-5 and TRBJ2-3, with D unclear. V lost 6 bases, J lost 0 bases, and 10 bases lay in between. The V gene's germline CDR1 is MNHEY and CDR2 SVGAGI. The CDR3 contains 14 residues.

This clonotype was seen more than once but under ten times. The V call is TRBV7-9, the J call TRBJ2-1; TRBD2 agrees at 9 bases. Trimming took 2 bases from V and 8 from J; bases not matched to a gene: 7. Looked up from germline, CDR1 is SEHNR and CDR2 is FQNEAQ (reference sequence). The CDR3 loop spans 15 amino acids. CDR3 nucleotide sequence: TGTGCCAGCAGCTTACGTGCGGGGGGGCCCTATGAGCAGTTCTTC. Translating it yields CASSLRAGGPYEQFF.

The table lists this clonotype with a few counts. V usage is TRBV6-5 and J usage is TRBJ1-5; no reliable D call. The V and J ends lost 5 bases and 5 bases respectively, with 13 bases between them. The CDR3 is made up of 14 amino acids. Germline V lookup: CDR1 MNHEY, CDR2 SVGAGI. DNA of the CDR3: TGTGCCAGCAGTCCCCGGCGGGCAGATCAGCCCCAGCATTTT. It translates to CASSPRRADQPQHF.

This clonotype came up a few times. CDR3 residues: CASSSPSNTQYF. In nucleotides, the CDR3 is TGTGCCAGCAGCTCTCCCTCCAATACGCAGTATTTT. The chain recombines TRBV5-4 with TRBJ2-3, with unresolved D. In germline, CDR1 is SGHNT, CDR2 YYREEE (reference sequence). Trimming left V 3 bases short and J 7 bases short, with 9 bases between. The CDR3 runs to 12 residues.

The table lists this clonotype with a few counts. The DNA for the CDR3 is TGTGCCAGCAGTGAAATGGGCGCTGAAGCTTTCTTT. Protein product: CASSEMGAEAFF. This chain joins TRBV2 and TRBJ1-1; D gene unclear. V was pared by 2 bases and J by 6 bases, with 7 bases between. In germline, CDR1 is SNHLY, CDR2 FYNNEI. The CDR3 extends over 12 amino acids.

This clonotype was picked up a small number of times. This chain links TRBV9 with TRBJ2-3, with a possible D match to TRBD1 (6 bases). Per the germline V gene, CDR1 is SGDLS and CDR2 is YYNGEE. Trimming left V 4 bases short and J 6 bases short, with 18 bases between. The CDR3 is made up of 15 amino acids. CDR3 DNA sequence: TGTGCCAGCAGCCTCGAGGGGGTCCGCCCCGATACGCAGTATTTT. It yields the protein CASSLEGVRPDTQYF.

This clonotype was seen a few times. The chain links TRBV12-3 or TRBV12-4 to TRBJ2-5; 10 bases are a match to TRBD1. This CDR3 is built from 14 residues. After removal of 5 bases from V and 3 bases from J, the junction contained 3 bases not matched to a gene. DNA for the CDR3: TGTGCCAGCAGTAGACAGGGGGCGAAAGAGACCCAGTACTTC. It translates to CASSRQGAKETQYF.

The rearrangement uses TRBV20-1 and TRBJ1-2; 9 bases agree with TRBD1. The CDR3 contains 14 residues. V was pared by 2 bases and J by 7 bases, with 8 bases of the junction left unmatched. The V gene's germline CDR1 is DFQATT and CDR2 SNEGSKA (reference sequence). The CDR3 nucleotides are TGCAGTGCTAGACGGGGACAGGGTGACCGTGGCTACACCTTC. It specifies CSARRGQGDRGYTF.

This clonotype has more than one count but fewer than ten. This chain links TRBV5-4 with TRBJ2-5, with a tentative D call TRBD1 (6 bases). V was cut by 4 bases and J by 3 bases, with 16 bases left in between. Germline V gene lookup returns CDR1 SGHNT and CDR2 YYREEE (reference sequence). The CDR3 sequence is 15 residues long. CDR3: CASSQAAAGEETQYF. For the CDR3, the DNA is TGTGCCAGCAGCCAGGCAGCGGCAGGGGAAGAGACCCAGTACTTC. Drawing the rest from reference TRBV5-4 and TRBJ2-5, the complete variable domain is ETGVTQSPTHLIKTRGQQVTLRCSSQSGHNTVSWYQQALGQGPQFIFQYYREEENGRGNFPPRFSGLQFPNYSSELNVNALELDDSALYLCASSQAAAGEETQYFGPGTRLLVL.

This clonotype has more than one count but fewer than ten. The V and J genes are TRBV4-2 and TRBJ1-2; unclear D gene. V was pared by 5 bases and J by 4 bases, with 17 bases between. The CDR3 runs 15 residues. The germline V gene has CDR1 LGHNA and CDR2 YNFKEQ. The CDR3 DNA reads as TGTGCCAGCAGCTTTACAGTGGAGCGGAGCTATGGCTACACCTTC. Protein sequence: CASSFTVERSYGYTF.

In its sample, this clonotype was seen a few times. This chain connects TRBV30 to TRBJ2-4, with D perhaps TRBD2 (6 bases). Deletions cut 3 bases from V and 8 bases from J, with 17 bases between. CDR3 length: 14 residues. Germline V CDR1 and CDR2: GTSNPN, SVGIG (reference sequence). This CDR3 reads CAWSPGDPEDIQYF. DNA for the CDR3: TGTGCCTGGAGCCCGGGAGACCCCGAGGACATTCAGTACTTC.

This clonotype was counted between two and nine times. The J gene is TRBJ2-5, the V gene TRBV10-3; 8 bases are shared with TRBD2. Germline CDR1 reads ENHRY; CDR2 reads SYGVKD. The CDR3 covers 14 residues. J was trimmed by 1 base and V by 6 bases; bases with no gene match: 4. The CDR3 spells CAISLSGGQETQYF. As DNA, the CDR3 is TGTGCCATCAGCCTGAGCGGGGGCCAAGAGACCCAGTACTTC.

A few counts support this clonotype. DNA for the CDR3: TGCGCCAGCAGCCATGACCAGGGACAGGGAGAAAAACTGTTTTTT. Translated: CASSHDQGQGEKLFF. The chain couples TRBV5-1 to TRBJ1-4; 9 positions agree with TRBD1. This CDR3 comprises 15 residues. V lost 4 bases, J lost 8 bases, and 9 bases stayed unmatched. Germline V gives CDR1 SGHRS, CDR2 YFSETQ.

This clonotype was detected many times. This chain joins TRBV15 and TRBJ2-5; D call uncertain. The CDR3 is made up of 12 amino acids. The V end was cut by 0 bases, the J end by 5 bases, with 4 bases between. Germline V gene data show CDR1 as LNHNV and CDR2 as YYDKDF (reference sequence). This CDR3 is CATSRDQETQYF. The CDR3 DNA reads as TGTGCCACCAGCAGAGATCAGGAGACCCAGTACTTC.

This clonotype was seen only a few times. The rearrangement joins TRBV6-5 to TRBJ1-1; D possibly corresponds to TRBD1 (6 bases). Germline assignment: CDR1 MNHEY and CDR2 SVGAGI. Trimming cost V 10 bases and J 4 bases, with 22 bases left between them. The CDR3 covers 15 residues. The CDR3 loop is CATKSPYRARTEAFF. The CDR3 region has the DNA TGTGCCACGAAATCCCCGTACAGGGCCCGCACTGAAGCTTTCTTT.

This clonotype was detected a few times. The chain employs TRBV7-2 and TRBJ1-1; D is possibly TRBD1 (5 bases). CDR3 length: 14 residues. V lost 2 bases to trimming and J lost 1 base, with 8 bases between them. Germline CDR1 is SGHTA and CDR2 is FQGNSA. The CDR3 coding sequence is TGTGCCAGCAGCTTACTCAGGGCGAACACTGAAGCTTTCTTT. Amino acids: CASSLLRANTEAFF.

As concerns this clonotype: A clone one base away is much larger, so this may be a read error. The chain links TRBV3-1 to TRBJ2-1; D is ambiguous. The CDR3 has 14 amino acids. Deletions cut 2 bases from V and 3 bases from J, with 8 bases between. Per germline, CDR1 LGHDT and CDR2 YNNKEL (reference sequence). The CDR3 DNA sequence: TGTGCCAGCAGCCAACAGTGGGGCTACAATGAGCAGTTCTTC. It translates to CASSQQWGYNEQFF.

The V gene is TRBV7-3, the J gene TRBJ2-5; unclear D gene. The CDR3 runs 14 residues. Trimming removed 5 bases from V and 5 bases from J, with 15 bases in between. Germline-derived CDR1 and CDR2 are SGHTA and FQGTGA. The CDR3 region has the DNA TGTGCCAGCAGCCCCTTTGGCGGAATCGAGACCCAGTACTTC. Its protein product is CASSPFGGIETQYF.

This chain joins TRBV19 and TRBJ1-1, with D maybe TRBD1 (5 bases). The CDR3 contains 15 residues. Germline V gives CDR1 LNHDA, CDR2 SQIVND (reference sequence). The V gene lost 1 base and the J gene lost 4 bases, with 13 bases spanning the gap. Here the CDR3 reads CASSIAEFGGTEAFF. The DNA of the CDR3 is TGTGCCAGTAGTATAGCGGAGTTCGGGGGCACTGAAGCTTTCTTT.

This rearrangement joins TRBV20-1 to TRBJ1-5; TRBD1 is a possible D gene (5 bases). This CDR3 spans 16 amino acids. Trimming took off 0 bases at V and 7 bases at J, with 19 bases between the two ends. Germline CDR1 reads DFQATT; CDR2 reads SNEGSKA (reference sequence). The DNA of the CDR3 is TGCAGTGCTAGAGATATCCAGGGAGAGAGCGGGCAGCCCCAGCATTTT. Its protein is CSARDIQGESGQPQHF.

The table lists this clonotype with many counts. The V gene is TRBV24-1, the J gene TRBJ1-5, with no clear D. V was shortened by 3 bases and J by 4 bases, with 3 bases between the two germline ends. The CDR3 runs 12 residues. CDR1 and CDR2 (germline): KGHDR, SFDVKD. The CDR3 DNA follows: TGTGCCACCAGTGATCCTAATCAGCCCCAGCATTTT. Protein product: CATSDPNQPQHF.